This TCR beta chain was sequenced during a study of blood T cells in healthy people across ages. Through a sample-barcoded 5' primer and a J-beta primer mix, a second PCR was run for roughly 6 to 12 cycles. TCRdb re-called the 5' RACE reads with MiXCR, one entry per CDR3 protein. The repertoire holds around 1,800,000 distinct CDR3 sequences, with roughly two fifths as singletons. Material: blood. This TCR was sampled from a human donor in good health.

DNA of the CDR3: TGTGCCTGGAGTCGTCTACGACAGCATGGGTACGAGCAGTACTTC. Translating gives CAWSRLRQHGYEQYF. V gene TRBV30 combines with J gene TRBJ2-7; TRBD1 is a possible D gene (5 bases). The CDR3 totals 15 residues. The germline V gene has CDR1 GTSNPN and CDR2 SVGIG (reference sequence). V gave up 2 bases and J gave up 4 bases, with 18 bases separating them.